This TCR beta chain derives from a study of cytomegalovirus exposure and HLA in healthy donors. Investigators did not record CMV serostatus for this donor. Notes on the study in general: A missense variant in DCLRE1C was later tied to TCR beta V- and J-gene trimming.

Notes on this clone: Its cognate antigen is unknown.

PCR was performed using 60 Vbeta and 13 Jbeta primers. Libraries were prepared by immunoSEQ multiplex PCR; TCRdb keeps only in-frame clonotypes and omits some of them. The data show about 110,000 clones, with around 77% seen just once and roughly 4% held by the top ten. This TCR was recovered from a human donor in good health. Sequenced: PBMCs.

The CDR3 sequence: CASRSSSGTYEQYF. The CDR3, as DNA: TGTGCCAGCAGATCTTCTAGCGGGACTTACGAGCAGTACTTC. This chain joins TRBV2 and TRBJ2-5, with 9 nucleotides matching TRBD2. Gene TRBJ2-7 matches the end of the DNA better, so the J call may be wrong. Germline V CDR1 and CDR2: SNHLY, FYNNEI. CDR3 length equals 14 residues.